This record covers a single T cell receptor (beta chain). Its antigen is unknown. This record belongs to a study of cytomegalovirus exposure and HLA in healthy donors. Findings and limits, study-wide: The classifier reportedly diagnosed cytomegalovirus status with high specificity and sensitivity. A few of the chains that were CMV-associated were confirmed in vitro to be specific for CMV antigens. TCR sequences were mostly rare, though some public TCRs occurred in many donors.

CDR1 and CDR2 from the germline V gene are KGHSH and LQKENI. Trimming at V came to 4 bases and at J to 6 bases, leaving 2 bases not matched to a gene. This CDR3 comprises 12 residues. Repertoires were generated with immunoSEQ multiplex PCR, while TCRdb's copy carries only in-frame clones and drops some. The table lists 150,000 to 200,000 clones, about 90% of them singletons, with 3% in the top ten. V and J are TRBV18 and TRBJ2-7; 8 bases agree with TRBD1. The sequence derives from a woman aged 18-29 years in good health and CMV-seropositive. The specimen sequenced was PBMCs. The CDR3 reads CASSRGQVEQYF. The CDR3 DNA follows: TGTGCCAGCTCACGGGGACAGGTCGAGCAGTACTTC.